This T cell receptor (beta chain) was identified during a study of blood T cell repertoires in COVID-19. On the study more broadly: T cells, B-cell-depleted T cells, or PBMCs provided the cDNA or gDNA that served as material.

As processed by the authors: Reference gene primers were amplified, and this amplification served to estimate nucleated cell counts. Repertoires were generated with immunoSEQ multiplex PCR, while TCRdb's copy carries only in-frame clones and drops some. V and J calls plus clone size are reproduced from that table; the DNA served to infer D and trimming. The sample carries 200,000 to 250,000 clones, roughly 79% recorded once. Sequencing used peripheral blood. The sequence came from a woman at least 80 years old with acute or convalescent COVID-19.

CDR3: CASSLGPGVAKNIQYF. CDR3 nucleotide sequence: TGTGCCAGCAGCTTAGGGCCGGGAGTAGCCAAAAACATTCAGTACTTC. This chain joins TRBV7-2 and TRBJ2-4; possible D gene TRBD2, 6 bases. V was shortened by 1 base and J by 0 bases, with 10 bases between the two germline ends. The germline gives CDR1 SGHTA, CDR2 FQGNSA. The CDR3 contains 16 residues.